These 25 T cell receptor beta chains were sequenced from one sample in a study of neurological immune-mediated disorders (dated by TCRdb to the late 2010s). Per the publication, the time point label means: longitudinal time-point 3. Libraries came from 5' RACE. The sample was run on an Illumina HiSeq 2500. TCRdb reanalyzed the raw reads on its own, using fastp at Q25 for trimming and MiXCR for clone calling, and kept in-frame beta chains. One record per CDR3 amino acid sequence lists the most common genes and DNA. The sample table contains about 84,000 distinct CDR3 sequences; only one count was recorded for roughly 4.3% of them. The ten top clones hold approximately 5.8% of the sample. The material sequenced was PBMCs. The receptors stem from a woman aged 60-75 years with multiple sclerosis.

This clonotype was recorded many times. V and J are TRBV6-5 and TRBJ1-6; D remains ambiguous. Trimming took off 2 bases at V and 4 bases at J, with 12 bases between the two ends. This CDR3 is built from 16 residues. The V gene's germline CDR1 is MNHEY and CDR2 SVGAGI. The CDR3: CASSYPSAGYNSPLHF. Here the CDR3 DNA reads TGTGCCAGCAGTTACCCCAGTGCAGGTTATAATTCACCCCTCCACTTT.

The sample holds many counts of this clonotype. This chain links TRBV5-5 with TRBJ1-2; D not certain. Germline assignment: CDR1 SGHKS and CDR2 YYEKEE (reference sequence). The CDR3 is 17 amino acids. The V end lost 0 bases, the J end lost 4 bases, and 19 bases lay between the germline ends. The CDR3 loop reads CASSLDSAGLRLYGYTF. In DNA form, the CDR3 reads TGTGCCAGCAGCTTGGATAGTGCGGGCCTACGGCTCTATGGCTACACCTTC.

At least ten counts were recorded for this clonotype. The gene calls are TRBV4-1 and TRBJ2-6, with D tentatively TRBD1 or TRBD2 (5 bases each). The V and J ends lost 4 bases and 0 bases respectively, with 10 bases between them. The CDR3 runs to 16 residues. Germline CDR1 MGHRA, CDR2 YSYEKL. Here the CDR3 DNA reads TGCGCCAGCAGCCCCGCAGGGAGCTCTGGGGCCAACGTCCTGACTTTC. Translation gives CASSPAGSSGANVLTF.

This clonotype occurred many times. This chain connects TRBV27 to TRBJ2-7; D possibly uses TRBD1 or TRBD2 (5 bases each). Between the trimmed V and J ends, which lost 7 bases and 5 bases, there was a span of 12 bases. The length of the CDR3 is 12 residues. Germline lookup yields CDR1 MNHEY and CDR2 SMNVEV (reference sequence). The chain's CDR3 is CASKLVGDEQYF. CDR3 nucleotide sequence: TGTGCCAGCAAACTGGTGGGGGACGAGCAGTACTTC.

There are many counts of this clonotype. This rearrangement joins TRBV20-1 to TRBJ2-5; either TRBD1 or TRBD2 may fit D (5 bases each). Trimming stripped 5 bases from V and 1 base from J, with 17 bases between. Looked up from germline, CDR1 is DFQATT and CDR2 is SNEGSKA (reference sequence). The CDR3 length is 15 residues. In DNA, the CDR3 is TGCAGTGCTCCTGAATTCGGGACCTTCCAAGAGACCCAGTACTTC. It codes for CSAPEFGTFQETQYF.

This clonotype was observed at least ten times. The CDR3 loop is CASSQLRTTYNEQFF. The CDR3 nucleotides are TGTGCCAGCAGCCAACTACGGACGACATACAATGAGCAGTTCTTC. This rearrangement joins TRBV3-1 to TRBJ2-1; no clear D. This CDR3 comprises 15 residues. Trimming took 2 bases from V and 4 from J, leaving 12 bases between them. Per germline, CDR1 LGHDT and CDR2 YNNKEL (reference sequence).

This clonotype was observed many times. The chain recombines TRBV5-1 with TRBJ1-2; D remains ambiguous. The CDR3 covers 12 residues. Deletions cut 1 base from V and 7 bases from J, with 8 bases between. From germline, CDR1 is SGHRS and CDR2 YFSETQ. The CDR3 coding sequence is TGCGCCAGCAGCTTGTCTGGGGTTGGCTACACCTTC. Translation gives CASSLSGVGYTF.

This clonotype was detected ten times or more. V is TRBV7-9 and J is TRBJ1-2, with D unresolved. Trimming shortened V by 1 base and J by 6 bases, and 9 bases separated the two germline ends. CDR1 and CDR2 from the germline V gene are SEHNR and FQNEAQ (reference sequence). This CDR3 region has 13 residues. The CDR3 DNA reads TGTGCCAGCAGCTTAGGACAAGTCCATGGCTACACCTTC. It encodes CASSLGQVHGYTF.

This clonotype has ten or more counts. The chain has TRBV12-3 or TRBV12-4 and TRBJ2-5; 9 positions agree with TRBD2. With 1 base clipped from V and 5 bases from J, the junction kept 2 bases outside the gene matches. The CDR3 contains 14 residues. Here the CDR3 reads CASSLGGGAETQYF. CDR3 DNA sequence: TGTGCCAGCAGTTTAGGCGGGGGGGCCGAGACCCAGTACTTC.

This clonotype was seen at least ten times. V is TRBV25-1 and J is TRBJ2-2, with 8 bases matching TRBD1. Germline V lookup: CDR1 MGHDK, CDR2 SYGVNS. The trim removed 6 bases at V and 3 bases at J, leaving 6 bases unmatched. This CDR3 is 15 amino acids long. CDR3 region: CASRPDRGYTGELFF. The CDR3 DNA is TGTGCCAGCAGACCCGACAGGGGATACACCGGGGAGCTGTTTTTT.

This clonotype occurred many times. The genes are TRBV20-1 and TRBJ1-1; possibly TRBD1 for D (5 bases). The V and J ends lost 3 bases and 10 bases respectively, with 24 bases between them. The CDR3 length is 15 residues. The germline V gene encodes CDR1 DFQATT and CDR2 SNEGSKA (reference sequence). CDR3 protein: CSARQRLPLGVSAFF. As DNA, the CDR3 is TGCAGTGCTAGGCAGCGCCTCCCGTTGGGGGTATCAGCTTTCTTT.

This clonotype was recorded many times. V gene TRBV27 combines with J gene TRBJ2-2; 10 bases are shared with TRBD1. The CDR3 has 15 residues. Per germline, CDR1 MNHEY and CDR2 SMNVEV (reference sequence). V was pared by 6 bases and J by 4 bases, with 5 bases of the junction left unmatched. CDR3 loop: CASRRQGAGTGELFF. The CDR3 coding sequence is TGTGCCAGCAGGAGACAGGGGGCCGGCACCGGGGAGCTGTTTTTT.

The table lists this clonotype with many counts. This chain links TRBV12-3 or TRBV12-4 with TRBJ2-5; maybe TRBD2 (5 bases). The CDR3 loop spans 13 amino acids. Trimming removed 5 bases from V and 9 bases from J, with 16 bases in between. The CDR3 bases are TGTGCCAGCAGTACGGACGAGTCCGGGGCCCAGTACTTC. Translating gives CASSTDESGAQYF.

This clonotype was observed at least ten times. The chain uses TRBV7-2 and TRBJ1-2; TRBD1 might be the D (6 bases). CDR1 SGHTA and CDR2 FQGNSA come from the germline V gene. This CDR3 contains 14 residues. V lost 1 base to trimming and J lost 6 bases, with 12 bases between them. CDR3 sequence: CASSLVTGPDGYTF. CDR3 nucleotide sequence: TGTGCCAGCAGCTTAGTGACAGGCCCAGATGGCTACACCTTC. Using reference TRBV7-2 and TRBJ1-2 for the parts outside the CDR3, the full variable domain is GAGVSQSPSNKVTEKGKDVELRCDPISGHTALYWYRQSLGQGLEFLIYFQGNSAPDKSGLPSDRFSAERTGGSVSTLTIQRTQQEDSAVYLCASSLVTGPDGYTFGSGTRLTVV.

This clonotype appeared many times. The chain links TRBV5-1 to TRBJ2-5, with 8 nucleotides matching TRBD1. Trimming cost V 3 bases and J 0 bases; bases outside gene matches: 10. Looked up from germline, CDR1 is SGHRS and CDR2 is YFSETQ. The CDR3 is 17 residues long. DNA of the CDR3: TGCGCCAGCAGCTCCGGGACAGGCCCTTTGTACCAAGAGACCCAGTACTTC. Translated, it gives CASSSGTGPLYQETQYF. Filled out from reference TRBV5-1 and TRBJ2-5, the complete variable domain reads KAGVTQTPRYLIKTRGQQVTLSCSPISGHRSVSWYQQTPGQGLQFLFEYFSETQRNKGNFPGRFSGRQFSNSRSEMNVSTLELGDSALYLCASSSGTGPLYQETQYFGPGTRLLVL.

Ten or more counts support this clonotype. This sequence joins TRBV9 and TRBJ2-3; no clear D gene. The length of the CDR3 is 16 residues. CDR1 and CDR2 from the germline V gene are SGDLS and YYNGEE. V gave up 4 bases and J gave up 0 bases, with 15 bases separating them. Written as DNA, the CDR3 is TGTGCCAGCAGCTCCCCTACCCCCCGGAGCACAGATACGCAGTATTTT. Translating it yields CASSSPTPRSTDTQYF.

This clonotype was recorded many times. The chain carries TRBV7-7 and TRBJ2-5; 7 nucleotides agree with TRBD2. The J segment lost 0 bases and the V segment lost 5 bases, leaving 6 bases of the junction unmatched. Germline V gene sequence: CDR1 SSHAT, CDR2 FNYEAQ (reference sequence). The CDR3 is 15 residues long. The CDR3 loop is CASSPGGPNQETQYF. The DNA for the CDR3 is TGTGCCAGCAGCCCGGGGGGTCCAAACCAAGAGACCCAGTACTTC.

This clonotype was recorded many times. The J gene is TRBJ2-6, the V gene TRBV2; 8 bases line up with TRBD1. Germline lookup yields CDR1 SNHLY and CDR2 FYNNEI. With 6 bases clipped from V and 2 bases from J, the junction kept 12 bases outside the gene matches. The CDR3 runs 18 residues. The CDR3 loop is CASRLLGQGAPGANVLTF. The CDR3 nucleotides read TGTGCCAGCAGATTATTAGGGCAGGGGGCTCCTGGGGCCAACGTCCTGACTTTC.

The rearrangement joins TRBV29-1 to TRBJ1-1; D is uncertain. CDR3 length: 14 residues. The germline V and J ends were trimmed by 1 base and 0 bases, with 9 bases remaining between them. Germline V gene sequence: CDR1 SQVTM, CDR2 ANQGSEA. CDR3 in amino acids: CSVEGPGMNTEAFF. For the CDR3, the DNA is TGCAGCGTTGAAGGACCCGGGATGAACACTGAAGCTTTCTTT.

This clonotype was counted many times. V gene TRBV5-6 combines with J gene TRBJ1-2, with D possibly being TRBD1 (5 bases). CDR3 size: 14 residues. Germline V gene lookup returns CDR1 SGHDT and CDR2 YYEEEE. The V end lost 3 bases, the J end lost 7 bases, and 16 bases lay between the germline ends. The CDR3 DNA sequence: TGTGCCAGCAGCTGGACACTCCAGACCTTTGGCTACACCTTC. Its translation is CASSWTLQTFGYTF.

This clonotype was observed at least ten times. The chain links TRBV12-3 or TRBV12-4 to TRBJ2-7; TRBD1 agrees at 8 bases. This CDR3 region has 15 residues. V lost 1 base, J lost 3 bases, and 5 bases stayed unmatched. The CDR3 protein is CASSLGTGPYYEQYF. CDR3 bases: TGTGCCAGCAGTTTAGGGACAGGGCCATACTACGAGCAGTACTTC.

This clonotype was seen repeatedly, ten times or more. The V call is TRBV11-1, the J call TRBJ1-2, with D possibly matching TRBD1 (5 bases). This CDR3 is 16 amino acids long. Between the trimmed V and J ends, which lost 5 bases and 4 bases, there was a span of 20 bases. Per germline, CDR1 SGHAT and CDR2 FQDESV (reference sequence). The CDR3 sequence is CASSIRAQGGSYGYTF. The CDR3 coding sequence is TGTGCCAGCAGCATCCGGGCTCAGGGAGGGAGCTATGGCTACACCTTC.

This clonotype was observed many times. The gene calls are TRBV5-1 and TRBJ1-2; TRBD1 might be the D (6 bases). The length of the CDR3 is 14 residues. Germline loops: CDR1 SGHRS, CDR2 YFSETQ. V lost 0 bases, J lost 5 bases, and 11 bases lay in between. The CDR3 bases are TGCGCCAGCAGCTTGGTCCCAGGGGAATATGGCTACACCTTC. It specifies CASSLVPGEYGYTF.

This clonotype was seen many times. The CDR3 DNA reads as TGCAGTGCTAGAAGGTCCGCTGATACGCAGTATTTT. This codes for CSARRSADTQYF. The V call is TRBV20-1, the J call TRBJ2-3; unclear D gene. V shed 2 bases and J shed 6 bases, with 9 bases lying between them. Germline V gene lookup returns CDR1 DFQATT and CDR2 SNEGSKA (reference sequence). This CDR3 spans 12 amino acids.

Ten or more counts support this clonotype. This chain joins TRBV20-1 and TRBJ1-1; TRBD1 is a possible D gene (6 bases). The CDR3 runs to 13 residues. Germline V gene lookup returns CDR1 DFQATT and CDR2 SNEGSKA (reference sequence). V was shortened by 5 bases and J by 1 base, with 11 bases between the two germline ends. CDR3 protein: CSAVPGQNTEAFF. The CDR3 DNA reads TGCAGTGCTGTCCCGGGACAGAACACTGAAGCTTTCTTT.